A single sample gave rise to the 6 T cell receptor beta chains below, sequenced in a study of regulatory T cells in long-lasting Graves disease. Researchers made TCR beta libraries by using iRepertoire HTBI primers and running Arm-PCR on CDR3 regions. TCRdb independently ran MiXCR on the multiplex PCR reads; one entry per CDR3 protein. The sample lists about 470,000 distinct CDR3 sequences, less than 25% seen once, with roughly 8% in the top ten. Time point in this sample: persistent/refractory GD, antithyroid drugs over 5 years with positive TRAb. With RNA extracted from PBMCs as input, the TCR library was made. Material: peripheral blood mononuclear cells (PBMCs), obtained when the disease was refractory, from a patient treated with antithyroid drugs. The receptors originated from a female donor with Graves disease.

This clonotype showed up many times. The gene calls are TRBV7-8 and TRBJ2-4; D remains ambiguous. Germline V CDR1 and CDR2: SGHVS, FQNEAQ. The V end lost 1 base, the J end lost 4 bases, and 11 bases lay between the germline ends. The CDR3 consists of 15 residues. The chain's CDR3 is CASSLGSRTKNIQYF. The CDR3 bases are TGTGCCAGCAGCTTAGGTTCAAGAACGAAAAACATTCAGTACTTC.

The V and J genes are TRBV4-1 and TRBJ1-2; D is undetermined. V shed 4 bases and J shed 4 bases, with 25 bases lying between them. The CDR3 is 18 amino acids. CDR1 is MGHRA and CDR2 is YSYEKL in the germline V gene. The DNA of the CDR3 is TGCGCCAGCAGCCCCTCAGGAGTCACGGAAATCCAGATCTATGGCTACACCTTC. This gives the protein CASSPSGVTEIQIYGYTF.

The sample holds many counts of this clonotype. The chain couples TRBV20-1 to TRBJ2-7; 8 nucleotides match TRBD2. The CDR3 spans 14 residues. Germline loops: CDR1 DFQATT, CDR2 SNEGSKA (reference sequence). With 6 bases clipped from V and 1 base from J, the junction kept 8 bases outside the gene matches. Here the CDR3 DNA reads TGCAGTGCCTTGACTAGCGAAACATCCTACGAGCAGTACTTC. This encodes CSALTSETSYEQYF.

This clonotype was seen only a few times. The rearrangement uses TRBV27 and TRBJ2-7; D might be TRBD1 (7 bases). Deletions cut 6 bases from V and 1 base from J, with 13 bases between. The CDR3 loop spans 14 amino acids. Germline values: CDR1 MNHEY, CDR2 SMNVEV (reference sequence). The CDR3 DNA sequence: TGTGCCAGCAGCCTCAGGGGGGAATCCTACGAGCAGTACTTC. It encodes CASSLRGESYEQYF.

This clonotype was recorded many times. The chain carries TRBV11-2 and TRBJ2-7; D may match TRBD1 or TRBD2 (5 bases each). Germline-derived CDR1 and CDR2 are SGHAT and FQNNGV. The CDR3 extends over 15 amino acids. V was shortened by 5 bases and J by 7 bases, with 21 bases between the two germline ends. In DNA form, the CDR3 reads TGTGCCAGCAGCGTAAGCCCGGGACCATCGTGGGAGCAGTACTTC. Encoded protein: CASSVSPGPSWEQYF.

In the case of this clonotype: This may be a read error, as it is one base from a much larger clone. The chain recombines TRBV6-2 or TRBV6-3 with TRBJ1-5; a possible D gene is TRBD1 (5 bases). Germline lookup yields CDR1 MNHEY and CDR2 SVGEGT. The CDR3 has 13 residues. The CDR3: CAGRSTAQGPQHF. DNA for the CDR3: TGTGCCGGCAGGTCGACAGCCCAGGGGCCCCAGCATTTT.